Listed here is a single T cell receptor (beta chain). The sample originates from a study of blood T cell repertoires in COVID-19. Study-level information: There were acute and convalescent COVID-19 samples, and they came from the United States, Italy and Spain.

Participants were aged about 18 to 100 years from 24 US areas. In assigning cohorts, the study relied on participant-reported clinical history. In the authors' methods: Reference gene primer amplification gave estimated nucleated cell counts. Produced via immunoSEQ multiplex PCR; TCRdb's table is partial and in-frame only. V, J and clone size were drawn from that table, and D and trimming were deduced from the DNA. The sample carries 310,000 or so clones, about 87% recorded once. This CDR3 has 10 residues. The ends were cut back, 4 bases at V and 9 bases at J, with 9 bases in the middle. Germline CDR1 and CDR2: SQVTM and ANQGSEA.

The chain carries TRBV29-1 and TRBJ1-1, with D possibly being TRBD1 (5 bases). This sequence was found in a woman aged 18-35 years who had recovered from COVID-19. Sequencing was carried out using PBMCs or T cells enriched from blood (not recorded which). CDR3 nucleotides: TGCAGCGTTGGCCAGGACAAAGCTTTCTTT. Translating it yields CSVGQDKAFF.